The present entry profiles one T cell receptor (beta chain) with its context. Its antigen is not identified. Repertoires were generated with immunoSEQ multiplex PCR, while TCRdb's copy carries only in-frame clones and drops some. The sample includes roughly 120,000 clones, more than 85% seen only once; the top ten take 4% to 5.5%. The V end was cut by 0 bases, the J end by 2 bases, with 11 bases between. CDR3 size: 15 residues. Germline CDR1 is MNHEY and CDR2 is SMNVEV (reference sequence). These data come from a study of cytomegalovirus exposure and HLA in healthy donors. Study in general: The platform used for the 95 to 150 validation repertoires matched that of the roughly 720 first-cohort repertoires, a later analysis reported.

Study observations and caveats: In vitro, a few CMV-associated chains proved specific for CMV antigens.

Sequenced input: PBMCs. V usage is TRBV27 and J usage is TRBJ2-7; a weak D match, TRBD2 (5 bases). This receptor was taken from a man younger than 35 in good health and CMV-seropositive. The CDR3: CASSLSSGRTYEQYF. Here the CDR3 DNA reads TGTGCCAGCAGTTTATCGAGCGGCAGAACCTACGAGCAGTACTTC.